This T cell receptor beta chain was found in a study of T cell repertoires in ileal Crohn's disease. This CDR3 is 16 amino acids long. V trimming: 2 bases; J trimming: 7 bases; junction bases outside the gene matches: 11. The germline gives CDR1 SGHRS, CDR2 YFSETQ. TCRdb keeps only in-frame clones here, not all; method: immunoSEQ multiplex PCR. The repertoire holds about 59,000 clones, with approximately 88% as singletons. Specified time point: neoterminal ileum biopsy at postoperative endoscopy, about 6 months after surgery. Input material: ileal tissue. This rearrangement joins TRBV5-1 to TRBJ2-4, with 8 positions matching TRBD1. The TCR sequence derives from an adult with Crohn's disease. DNA of the CDR3: TGCGCCAGCAGCTTAACACTGACAGGGGTGAAGAACATTCAGTACTTC. It encodes CASSLTLTGVKNIQYF.